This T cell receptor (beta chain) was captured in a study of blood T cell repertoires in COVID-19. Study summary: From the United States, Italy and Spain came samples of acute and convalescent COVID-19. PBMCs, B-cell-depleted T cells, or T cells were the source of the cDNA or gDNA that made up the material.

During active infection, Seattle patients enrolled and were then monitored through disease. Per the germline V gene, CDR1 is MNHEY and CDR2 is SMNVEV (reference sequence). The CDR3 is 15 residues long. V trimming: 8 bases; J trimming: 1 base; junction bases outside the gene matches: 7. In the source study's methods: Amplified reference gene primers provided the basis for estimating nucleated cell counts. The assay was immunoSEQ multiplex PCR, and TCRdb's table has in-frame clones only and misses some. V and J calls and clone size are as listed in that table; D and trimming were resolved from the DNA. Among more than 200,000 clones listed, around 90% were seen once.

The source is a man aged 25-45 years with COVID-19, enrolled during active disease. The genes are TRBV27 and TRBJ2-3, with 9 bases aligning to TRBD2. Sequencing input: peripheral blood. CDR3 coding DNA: TGTGCCAGCCTTCTAGCTAGCGGGGGCACAGATACGCAGTATTTT. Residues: CASLLASGGTDTQYF.